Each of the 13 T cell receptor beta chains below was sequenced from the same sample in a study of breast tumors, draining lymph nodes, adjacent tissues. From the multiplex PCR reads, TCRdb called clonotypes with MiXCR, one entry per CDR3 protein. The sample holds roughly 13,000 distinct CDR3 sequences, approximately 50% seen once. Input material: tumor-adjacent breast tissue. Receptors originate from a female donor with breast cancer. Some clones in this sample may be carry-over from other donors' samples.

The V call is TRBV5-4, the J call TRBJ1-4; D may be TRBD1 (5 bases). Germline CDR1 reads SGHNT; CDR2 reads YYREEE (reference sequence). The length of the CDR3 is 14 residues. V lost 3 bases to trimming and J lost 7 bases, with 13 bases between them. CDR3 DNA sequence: TGTGCCAGCAGCTCCGGGACGACGGGTGAAAAACTGTTTTTT. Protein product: CASSSGTTGEKLFF.

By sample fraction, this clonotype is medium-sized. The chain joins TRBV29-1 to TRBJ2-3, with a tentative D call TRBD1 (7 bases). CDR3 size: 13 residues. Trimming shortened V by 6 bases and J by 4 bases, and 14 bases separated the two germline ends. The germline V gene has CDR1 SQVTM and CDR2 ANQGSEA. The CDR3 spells CSVNRGGADTQYF. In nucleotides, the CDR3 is TGCAGCGTCAACAGGGGAGGTGCAGATACGCAGTATTTT.

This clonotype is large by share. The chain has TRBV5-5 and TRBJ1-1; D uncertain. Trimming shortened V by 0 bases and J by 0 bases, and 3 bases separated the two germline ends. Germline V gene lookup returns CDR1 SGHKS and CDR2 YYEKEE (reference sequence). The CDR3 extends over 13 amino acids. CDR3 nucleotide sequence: TGTGCCAGCAGCTTGGACGTGAACACTGAAGCTTTCTTT. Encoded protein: CASSLDVNTEAFF.

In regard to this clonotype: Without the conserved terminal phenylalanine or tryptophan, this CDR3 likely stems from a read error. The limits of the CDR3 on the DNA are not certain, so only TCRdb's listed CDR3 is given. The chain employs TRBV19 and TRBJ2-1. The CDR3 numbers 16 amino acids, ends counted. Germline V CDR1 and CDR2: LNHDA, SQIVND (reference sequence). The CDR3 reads CASSIRSSNYGYTFGS.

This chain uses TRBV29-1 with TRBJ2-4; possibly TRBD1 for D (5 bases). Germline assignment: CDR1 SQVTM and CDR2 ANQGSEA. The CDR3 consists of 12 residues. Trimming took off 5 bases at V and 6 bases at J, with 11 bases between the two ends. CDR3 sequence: CSVRQGGNIQYF. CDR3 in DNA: TGCAGCGTTAGGCAGGGTGGAAACATTCAGTACTTC.

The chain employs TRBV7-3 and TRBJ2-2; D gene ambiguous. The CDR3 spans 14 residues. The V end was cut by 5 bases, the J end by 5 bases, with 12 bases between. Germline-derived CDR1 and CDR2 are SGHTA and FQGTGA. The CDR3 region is CASSLHGRTGELFF. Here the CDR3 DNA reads TGTGCCAGCAGCCTTCACGGACGTACCGGGGAGCTGTTTTTT.

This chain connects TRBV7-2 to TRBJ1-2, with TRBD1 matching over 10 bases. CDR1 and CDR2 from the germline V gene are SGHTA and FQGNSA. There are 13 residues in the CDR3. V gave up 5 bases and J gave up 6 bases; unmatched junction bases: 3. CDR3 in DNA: TGTGCCAGCAGCAGACAGGGGGCGAATGGCTACACCTTC. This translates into CASSRQGANGYTF.

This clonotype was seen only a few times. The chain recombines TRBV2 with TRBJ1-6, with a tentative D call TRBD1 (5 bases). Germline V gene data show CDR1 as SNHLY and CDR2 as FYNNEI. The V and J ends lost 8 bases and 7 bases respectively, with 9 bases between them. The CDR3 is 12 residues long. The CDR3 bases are TGTGCCAGCGCTCCAGGGAATTCACCCCTCCACTTT. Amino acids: CASAPGNSPLHF.

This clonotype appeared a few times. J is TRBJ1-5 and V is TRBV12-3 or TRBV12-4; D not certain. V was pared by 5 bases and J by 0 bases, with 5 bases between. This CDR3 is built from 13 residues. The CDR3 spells CASSQYSNQPQHF. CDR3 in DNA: TGTGCCAGCAGTCAATATAGCAATCAGCCCCAGCATTTT.

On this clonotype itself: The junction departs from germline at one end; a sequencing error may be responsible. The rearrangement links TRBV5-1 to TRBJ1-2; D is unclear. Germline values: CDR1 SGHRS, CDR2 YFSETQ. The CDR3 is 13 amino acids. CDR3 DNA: TGCGCCAGCAGCTCTGACGGACTATTTCGATCCATATTC. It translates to CASSSDGLFRSIF.

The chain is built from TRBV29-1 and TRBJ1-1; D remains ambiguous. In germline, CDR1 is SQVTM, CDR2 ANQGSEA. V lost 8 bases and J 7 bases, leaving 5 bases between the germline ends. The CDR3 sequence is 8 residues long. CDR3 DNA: TGCAGCACCGATGAAGCTTTCTTT. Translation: CSTDEAFF. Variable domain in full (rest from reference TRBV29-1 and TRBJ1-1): SAVISQKPSRDICQRGTSLTIQCQVDSQVTMMFWYRQQPGQSLTLIATANQGSEATYESGFVIDKFPISRPNLTFSTLTVSNMSPEDSSIYLCSTDEAFFGQGTRLTVV.

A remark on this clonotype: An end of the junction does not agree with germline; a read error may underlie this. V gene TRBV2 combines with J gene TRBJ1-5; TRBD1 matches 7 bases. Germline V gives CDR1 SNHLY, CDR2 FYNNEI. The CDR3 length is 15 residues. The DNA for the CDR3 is TGTGCCAGCAGTGTCAGGGGGTCCTACAATGAGCCCCAGCATTTT. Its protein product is CASSVRGSYNEPQHF.

CDR3 protein: CSVVADNYGYTF. CDR3 DNA: TGCAGCGTTGTTGCAGATAACTATGGCTACACCTTC. V and J are TRBV29-1 and TRBJ1-2; no definite D call. The CDR3 runs to 12 residues. The V and J ends lost 4 bases and 1 base respectively, with 7 bases between them. Germline V lookup: CDR1 SQVTM, CDR2 ANQGSEA.